The clone carrying this TCR beta chain was recorded once. The data derive from a study of blood T cell repertoires in COVID-19. Overall study context: Specimens from acute and convalescent COVID-19 originated in the United States, Italy and Spain. PBMCs, B-cell-depleted T cells, or T cells provided the cDNA or gDNA that made up the material.

The assay was immunoSEQ multiplex PCR, and TCRdb's table has in-frame clones only and misses some. Altogether over 90,000 clones are present, 70% to 90% being singletons, with the ten largest covering 15% to 20%. Trimming took 4 bases from V and 5 from J, leaving 15 bases between them. Germline V CDR1 and CDR2: MNHEY, SMNVEV (reference sequence). CDR3 length equals 14 residues. V usage is TRBV27 and J usage is TRBJ2-7, with a weak D call TRBD2 (5 bases). The TCR sequence derives from a human donor in a cohort sampled during active COVID-19. Sequenced sample: peripheral blood. DNA for the CDR3: TGTGCCAGCAGTTATCAGCGGTTTGCGGACGAGCAGTACTTC. Its translation is CASSYQRFADEQYF.